Sequencing of this TCR beta chain was carried out in a study of T cells in Graves' hyperthyroidism and ophthalmopathy. Amplification yielded TCR beta CDR3 regions, with RNA transcripts as the source. A first-round RT-PCR of the TCR CDR3 used the HTBI primer set. TCRdb ran MiXCR on the multiplex PCR reads and lists one entry per CDR3 protein. The data hold around 700,000 distinct CDR3 sequences, with under 20% observed a single time. Germline assignment: CDR1 DFQATT and CDR2 SNEGSKA (reference sequence). J was trimmed by 6 bases and V by 4 bases; bases with no gene match: 4. This CDR3 contains 12 residues. There are many counts of this clonotype.

This rearrangement joins TRBV20-1 to TRBJ1-2; 8 bases agree with TRBD1. This TCR came from a woman in her forties or fifties with Graves' hyperthyroidism that later progressed to Graves' ophthalmopathy. Sequences were obtained from blood. CDR3 protein: CSATTGEHGYTF. Written as DNA, the CDR3 is TGCAGTGCTACGACAGGGGAACATGGCTACACCTTC.